The sequence of this T cell receptor (beta chain) was determined in a study of response to subunit inactivated influenza vaccine. Germline V CDR1 and CDR2: SGHDN, FVKESK. The CDR3 sequence is 11 residues long. V was trimmed by 4 bases and J by 15 bases, leaving 13 bases between them. TCRdb re-analysed the RT-PCR reads in MiXCR, keeping a single row per CDR3 protein. This repertoire shows roughly 620,000 distinct CDR3 sequences, 10% to 12% found once; its top ten account for 11%. The data were also submitted as part of a second study, on T cells expressing NK-cell markers. Per that study: The authors generated TCR beta cDNA through 5'RACE template switching with UMIs.

This specimen consisted of PBMCs from blood, obtained on the day of vaccination. The sequence came from a man aged 50-59 years who received an inactivated influenza vaccine. This rearrangement joins TRBV14 to TRBJ2-1, with D possibly TRBD2 on 7 matching bases. The CDR3 DNA reads as TGTGCCAGCAGCCTCATGGGGGGGCTGTTCTTC. Its protein is CASSLMGGLFF.